The subject of this entry is one T cell receptor beta chain. J lost 6 bases, V lost 1 base, and 7 bases had no gene match. Germline V gene data show CDR1 as KGHSH and CDR2 as LQKENI. This CDR3 spans 15 amino acids. The sample is drawn from a study of blood T cell repertoires in COVID-19. Two consecutive negative NP/OP PCR tests, clearance, or resolved symptoms defined Cohort 3 recovery. Original data processing: Estimation of nucleated cell counts relied on the amplification of reference gene primers. Measured with immunoSEQ multiplex PCR; TCRdb has only the in-frame clones, and not every one. That table gives V, J and clone size, and the DNA gave D and trimming. The table shows some 300,000 clones, with roughly nine tenths occurring only once.

The clonotype was recovered from a woman younger than 45 who had recovered from COVID-19. The specimen sequenced was PBMCs or T cells enriched from blood (not recorded which). J is TRBJ1-2 and V is TRBV18, with TRBD1 identical over 8 bases. The CDR3 is CASSPRQGLADGYTF. The CDR3 DNA sequence: TGTGCCAGCTCACCACGACAGGGGCTGGCCGATGGCTACACCTTC.